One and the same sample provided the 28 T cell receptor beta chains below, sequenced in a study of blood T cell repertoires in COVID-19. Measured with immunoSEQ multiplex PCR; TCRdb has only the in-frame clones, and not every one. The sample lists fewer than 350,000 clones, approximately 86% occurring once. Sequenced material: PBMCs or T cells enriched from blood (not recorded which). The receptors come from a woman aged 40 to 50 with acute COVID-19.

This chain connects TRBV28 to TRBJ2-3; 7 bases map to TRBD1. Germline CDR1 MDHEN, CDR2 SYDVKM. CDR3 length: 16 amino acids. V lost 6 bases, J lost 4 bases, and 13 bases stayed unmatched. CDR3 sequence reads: CASSTPPGQSSDTQYF. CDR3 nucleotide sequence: TGTGCCAGCAGCACCCCACCGGGACAGTCGTCAGATACGCAGTATTTT.

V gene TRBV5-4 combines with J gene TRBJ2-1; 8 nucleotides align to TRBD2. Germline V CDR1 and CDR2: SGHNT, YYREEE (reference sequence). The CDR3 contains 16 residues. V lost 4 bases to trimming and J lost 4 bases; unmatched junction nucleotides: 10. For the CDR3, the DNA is TGTGCCAGCAGCGTTCAGGCGGGGGGAGCTTACAATGAGCAGTTCTTC. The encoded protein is CASSVQAGGAYNEQFF.

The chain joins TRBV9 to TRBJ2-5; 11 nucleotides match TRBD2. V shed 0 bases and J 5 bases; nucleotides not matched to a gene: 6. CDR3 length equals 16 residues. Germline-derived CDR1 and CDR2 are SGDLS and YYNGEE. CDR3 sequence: CASSVASGRPRETQYF. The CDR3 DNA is TGTGCCAGCAGCGTAGCTAGCGGGAGGCCAAGGGAGACCCAGTACTTC. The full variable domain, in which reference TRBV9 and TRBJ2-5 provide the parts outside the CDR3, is DSGVTQTPKHLITATGQRVTLRCSPRSGDLSVYWYQQSLDQGLQFLIQYYNGEERAKGNILERFSAQQFPDLHSELNLSSLELGDSALYFCASSVASGRPRETQYFGPGTRLLVL.

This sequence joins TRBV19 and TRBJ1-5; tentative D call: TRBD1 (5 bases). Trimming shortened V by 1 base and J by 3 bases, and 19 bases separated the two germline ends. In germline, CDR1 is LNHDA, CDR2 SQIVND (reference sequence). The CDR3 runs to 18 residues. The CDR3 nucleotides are TGTGCCAGTAGTATAGTCAGGGTGTCGTCCGAATACAATCAGCCCCAGCATTTT. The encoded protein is CASSIVRVSSEYNQPQHF.

The CDR3: CATTPRGRMNTEAFF. The CDR3 DNA reads TGTGCCACCACCCCACGGGGAAGAATGAACACTGAAGCTTTCTTT. V usage is TRBV15 and J usage is TRBJ1-1; D is unresolved. V gave up 7 bases and J gave up 0 bases, with 15 bases separating them. In germline, CDR1 is LNHNV, CDR2 YYDKDF (reference sequence). CDR3 length: 15 amino acids.

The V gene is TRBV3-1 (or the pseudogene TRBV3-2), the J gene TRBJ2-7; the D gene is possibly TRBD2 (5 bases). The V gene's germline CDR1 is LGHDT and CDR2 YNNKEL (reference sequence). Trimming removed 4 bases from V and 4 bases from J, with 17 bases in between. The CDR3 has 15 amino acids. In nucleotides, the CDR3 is TGTGCCAGCAGCCCGGGTAGGCTAGCAGATTACGAGCAGTACTTC. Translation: CASSPGRLADYEQYF.

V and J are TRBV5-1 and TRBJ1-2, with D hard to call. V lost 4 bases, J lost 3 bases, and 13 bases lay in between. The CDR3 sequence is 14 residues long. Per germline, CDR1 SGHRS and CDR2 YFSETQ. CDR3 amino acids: CASSLLPGYYGYTF. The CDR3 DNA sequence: TGCGCCAGCAGCCTACTGCCGGGATACTATGGCTACACCTTC.

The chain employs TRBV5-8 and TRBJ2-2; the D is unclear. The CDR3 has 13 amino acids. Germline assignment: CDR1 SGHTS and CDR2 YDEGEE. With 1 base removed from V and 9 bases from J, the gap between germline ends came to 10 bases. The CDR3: CASSLWPVRELFF. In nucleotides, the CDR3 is TGTGCCAGCAGCTTGTGGCCAGTGCGGGAGCTGTTTTTT.

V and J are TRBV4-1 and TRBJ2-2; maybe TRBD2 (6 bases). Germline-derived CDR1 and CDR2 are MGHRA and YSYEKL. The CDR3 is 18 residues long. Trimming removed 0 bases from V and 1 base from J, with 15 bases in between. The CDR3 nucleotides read TGCGCCAGCAGCCAAGAGGGGGGAGGTCTTGGGAACACCGGGGAGCTGTTTTTT. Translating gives CASSQEGGGLGNTGELFF.

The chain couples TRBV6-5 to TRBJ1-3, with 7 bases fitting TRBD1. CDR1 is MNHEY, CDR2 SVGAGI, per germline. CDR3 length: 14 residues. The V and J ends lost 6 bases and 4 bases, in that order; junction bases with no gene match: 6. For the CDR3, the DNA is TGTGCCAGCAGGATTACAGGGGCGGGAAACACCATATATTTT. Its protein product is CASRITGAGNTIYF.

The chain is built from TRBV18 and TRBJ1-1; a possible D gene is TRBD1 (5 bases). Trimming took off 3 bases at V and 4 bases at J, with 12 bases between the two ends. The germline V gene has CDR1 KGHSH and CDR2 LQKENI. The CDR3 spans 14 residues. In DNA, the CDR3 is TGTGCCAGCTCACCCACCGCGGGACGCACTGAAGCTTTCTTT. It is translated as CASSPTAGRTEAFF.

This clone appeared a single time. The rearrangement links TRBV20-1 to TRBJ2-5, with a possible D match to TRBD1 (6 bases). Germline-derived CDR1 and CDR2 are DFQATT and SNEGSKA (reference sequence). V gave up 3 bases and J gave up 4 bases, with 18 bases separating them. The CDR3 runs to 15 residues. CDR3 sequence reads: CSASDPRQVAETQYF. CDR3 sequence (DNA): TGCAGTGCTAGTGACCCAAGACAGGTCGCAGAGACCCAGTACTTC.

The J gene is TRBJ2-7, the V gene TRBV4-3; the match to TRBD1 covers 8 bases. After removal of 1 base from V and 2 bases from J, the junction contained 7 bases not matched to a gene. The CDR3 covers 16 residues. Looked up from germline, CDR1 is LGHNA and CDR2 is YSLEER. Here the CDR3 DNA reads TGCGCCAGCAGCCAAGTGTCCCAGGGGGCACCCTACGAGCAGTACTTC. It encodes CASSQVSQGAPYEQYF.

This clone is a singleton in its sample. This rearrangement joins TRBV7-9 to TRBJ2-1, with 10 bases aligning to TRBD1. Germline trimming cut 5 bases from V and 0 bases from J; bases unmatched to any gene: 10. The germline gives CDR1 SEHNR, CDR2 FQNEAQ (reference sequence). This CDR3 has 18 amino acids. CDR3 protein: CASSLSEGQGSSYNEQFF. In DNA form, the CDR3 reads TGTGCCAGCAGCCTCAGTGAGGGACAGGGGAGCTCCTACAATGAGCAGTTCTTC.

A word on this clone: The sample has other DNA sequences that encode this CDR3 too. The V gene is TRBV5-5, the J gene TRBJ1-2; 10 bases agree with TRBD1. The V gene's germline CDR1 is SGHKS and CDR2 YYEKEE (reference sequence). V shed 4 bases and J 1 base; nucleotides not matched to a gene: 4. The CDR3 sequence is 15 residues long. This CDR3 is CASSLGQGVNYGYTF. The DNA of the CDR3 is TGTGCCAGCAGCCTAGGACAGGGGGTTAACTATGGCTACACCTTC.

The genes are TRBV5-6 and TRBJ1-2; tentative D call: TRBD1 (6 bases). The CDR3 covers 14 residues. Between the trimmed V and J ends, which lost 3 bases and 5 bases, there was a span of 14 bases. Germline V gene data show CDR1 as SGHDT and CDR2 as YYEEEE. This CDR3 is CASSSDRTVYGYTF. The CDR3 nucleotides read TGTGCCAGCAGCTCAGATCGGACAGTGTATGGCTACACCTTC.

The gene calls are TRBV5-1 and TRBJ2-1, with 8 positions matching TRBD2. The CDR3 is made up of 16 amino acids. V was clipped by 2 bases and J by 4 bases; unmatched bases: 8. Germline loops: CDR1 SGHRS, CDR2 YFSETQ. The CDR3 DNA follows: TGCGCCAGCAGCTTTATTTCGGGAGGGCGATACAATGAGCAGTTCTTC. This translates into CASSFISGGRYNEQFF.

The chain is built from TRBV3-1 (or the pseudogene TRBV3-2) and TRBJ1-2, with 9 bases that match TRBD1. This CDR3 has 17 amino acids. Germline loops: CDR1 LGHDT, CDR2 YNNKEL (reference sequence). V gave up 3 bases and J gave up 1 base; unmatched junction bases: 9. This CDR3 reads CASSQRPGTGYNYGYTF. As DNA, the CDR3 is TGTGCCAGCAGCCAGAGGCCCGGGACAGGGTATAACTATGGCTACACCTTC.

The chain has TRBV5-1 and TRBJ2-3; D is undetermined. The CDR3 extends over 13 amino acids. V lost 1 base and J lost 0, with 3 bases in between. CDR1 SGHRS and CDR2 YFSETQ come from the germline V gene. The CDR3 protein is CASSLRSTDTQYF. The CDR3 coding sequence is TGCGCCAGCAGCTTGCGGAGCACAGATACGCAGTATTTT.

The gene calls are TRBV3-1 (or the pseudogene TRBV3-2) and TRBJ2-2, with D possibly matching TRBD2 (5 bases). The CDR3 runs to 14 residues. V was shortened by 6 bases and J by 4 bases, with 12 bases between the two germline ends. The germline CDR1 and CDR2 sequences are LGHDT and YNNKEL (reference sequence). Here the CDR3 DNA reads TGTGCCAGCAGGGCCGGGGAAGGCACCGGGGAGCTGTTTTTT. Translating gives CASRAGEGTGELFF.

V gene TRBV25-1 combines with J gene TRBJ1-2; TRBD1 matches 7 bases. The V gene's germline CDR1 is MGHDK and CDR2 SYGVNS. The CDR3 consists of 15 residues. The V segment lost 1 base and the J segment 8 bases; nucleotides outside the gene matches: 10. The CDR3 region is CASSESMGTVRGYTF. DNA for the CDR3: TGTGCCAGCAGTGAATCCATGGGGACAGTGCGCGGCTACACCTTC.

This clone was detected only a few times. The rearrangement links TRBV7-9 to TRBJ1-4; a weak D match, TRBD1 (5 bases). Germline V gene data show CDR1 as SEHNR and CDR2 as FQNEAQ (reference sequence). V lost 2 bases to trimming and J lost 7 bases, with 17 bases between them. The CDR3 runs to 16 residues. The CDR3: CASSLTPGGKSEKLFF. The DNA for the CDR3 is TGTGCCAGCAGCTTAACGCCTGGGGGGAAAAGTGAAAAACTGTTTTTT.

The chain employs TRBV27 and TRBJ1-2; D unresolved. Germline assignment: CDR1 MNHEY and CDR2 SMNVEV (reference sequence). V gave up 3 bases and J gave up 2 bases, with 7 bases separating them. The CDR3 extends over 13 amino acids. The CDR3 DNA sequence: TGTGCCAGCAGTTTTTTCCAGAACTATGGCTACACCTTC. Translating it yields CASSFFQNYGYTF.

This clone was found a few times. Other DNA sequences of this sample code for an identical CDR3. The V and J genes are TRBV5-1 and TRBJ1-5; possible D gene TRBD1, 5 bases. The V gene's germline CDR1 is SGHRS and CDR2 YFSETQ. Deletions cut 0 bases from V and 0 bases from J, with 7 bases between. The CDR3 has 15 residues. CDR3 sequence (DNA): TGCGCCAGCAGCTTGGAAGGGGATAGCAATCAGCCCCAGCATTTT. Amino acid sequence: CASSLEGDSNQPQHF.

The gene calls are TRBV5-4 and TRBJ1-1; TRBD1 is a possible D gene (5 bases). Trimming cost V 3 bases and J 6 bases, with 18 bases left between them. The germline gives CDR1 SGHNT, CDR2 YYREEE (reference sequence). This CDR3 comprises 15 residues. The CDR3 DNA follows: TGTGCCAGCAGCTCACGACAGACCGTGTTCTCTGAAGCTTTCTTT. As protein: CASSSRQTVFSEAFF.

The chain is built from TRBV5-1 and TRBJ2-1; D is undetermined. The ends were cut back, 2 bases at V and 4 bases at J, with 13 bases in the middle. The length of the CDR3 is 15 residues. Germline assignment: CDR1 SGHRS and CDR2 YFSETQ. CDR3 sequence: CASSFILGEYNEQFF. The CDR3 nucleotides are TGCGCCAGCAGCTTCATCCTAGGTGAATACAATGAGCAGTTCTTC.

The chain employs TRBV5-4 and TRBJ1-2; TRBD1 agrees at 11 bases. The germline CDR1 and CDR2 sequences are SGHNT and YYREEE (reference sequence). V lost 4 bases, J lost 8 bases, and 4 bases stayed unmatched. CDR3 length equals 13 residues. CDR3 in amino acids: CASSPGQGAGYTF. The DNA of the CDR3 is TGTGCCAGCAGCCCCGGACAGGGGGCAGGCTACACCTTC.

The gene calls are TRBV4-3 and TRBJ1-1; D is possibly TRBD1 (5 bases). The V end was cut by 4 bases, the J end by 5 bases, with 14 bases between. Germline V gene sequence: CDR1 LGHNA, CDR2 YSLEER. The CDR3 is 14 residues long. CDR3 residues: CASSPQGSGTEAFF. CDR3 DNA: TGCGCCAGCAGCCCCCAGGGTTCAGGGACTGAAGCTTTCTTT.